Given below is one T cell receptor (beta chain) in context. Its specificity is unknown. The primer mix had 60 Vbeta and 13 Jbeta primers. Profiled with immunoSEQ multiplex PCR; TCRdb holds only in-frame clones, not every one. The data contain approximately 120,000 clones, around four fifths of them singletons. This record comes from a study of cytomegalovirus exposure and HLA in healthy donors. Findings and caveats of the study: Only CMV serostatus was available as immune exposure information. TCR beta V- and J-gene trimming was later associated with a missense DCLRE1C variant. Specificity for CMV antigens was confirmed in vitro for a few of the CMV-associated chains. Sequencing artifact likely explains a cluster of highly shared sequence variants.

Germline lookup yields CDR1 SGHTA and CDR2 FQGTGA. J gave up 5 bases and V 4 bases, and 8 bases lay outside the gene matches. CDR3 length equals 15 residues. This TCR derives from a woman aged 45-65 years in good health and CMV-seropositive. Input material: PBMCs. The chain combines TRBV7-3 with TRBJ2-3; TRBD1 aligns across 8 bases. This CDR3 is CASSSQGASGDTQYF. CDR3 coding DNA: TGTGCCAGCAGCTCCCAGGGGGCATCGGGAGATACGCAGTATTTT.